This is a list of T cell receptor beta chains from one sample in a study of shared clonotypes between healthy human individuals. Sequenced by immunoSEQ multiplex PCR; TCRdb stores in-frame clones only, minus some. This sample has 550,000 to 600,000 clones; 95% to 98% occur once, and the top ten carry approximately 0.33%. Sequenced: naive CD8+ T cells sorted from blood. These receptors were taken from a man aged 30-40 years in good health. Both conserved end residues are trimmed from each CDR3.

j_gene: TRBJ2-5; len: 13; v_gene: TRBV6-6; CDR3aa: ASSPLERLQETQY
j_gene: TRBJ1-5; len: 13; v_gene: TRBV19; CDR3aa: ASSISSGGNQPQH
j_gene: TRBJ1-5; len: 13; v_gene: TRBV4-3; CDR3aa: ASSQEGPPNQPQH
j_gene: TRBJ2-2; len: 15; v_gene: TRBV18; CDR3aa: ASSLRQEDVNTGELF
j_gene: TRBJ2-3; len: 12; v_gene: TRBV9; CDR3aa: ASSVERNTDTQY
j_gene: TRBJ1-3; len: 13; v_gene: TRBV7-2; CDR3aa: ASSLAGGFGNTIY
j_gene: TRBJ2-7; len: 12; v_gene: TRBV18; CDR3aa: ASSPPWLDYEQY
j_gene: TRBJ2-6; len: 17; v_gene: TRBV18; CDR3aa: ASSPIGQGADGGANVLT
j_gene: TRBJ1-1; len: 13; v_gene: TRBV5-1; CDR3aa: ASSNGQGDWTEAF
j_gene: TRBJ2-1; len: 13; v_gene: TRBV7-7; CDR3aa: ASSSLLGRSNEQF
j_gene: TRBJ2-7; len: 13; v_gene: TRBV11-2; CDR3aa: ASSPLTRDSYEQY
j_gene: TRBJ2-2; len: 14; v_gene: TRBV5-1; CDR3aa: ASSPRDRDGTGELF
j_gene: TRBJ1-3; len: 9; v_gene: TRBV9; CDR3aa: ASGTGNTIY
j_gene: TRBJ2-2; len: 10; v_gene: TRBV4-1; CDR3aa: ASSQLTGELF
j_gene: TRBJ2-2; len: 14; v_gene: TRBV5-6; CDR3aa: ASSLPGVTRAGELF
j_gene: TRBJ2-7; len: 10; v_gene: TRBV11-2; CDR3aa: ASSTGSYEQY
j_gene: TRBJ1-1; len: 10; v_gene: TRBV11-2; CDR3aa: ASSLGGGEAF
j_gene: TRBJ2-7; len: 12; v_gene: TRBV28; CDR3aa: ASSLVGAFYEQY
j_gene: TRBJ2-2; len: 14; v_gene: TRBV2; CDR3aa: ASSDIGSGITGELF
j_gene: TRBJ1-1; len: 11; v_gene: TRBV27; CDR3aa: ASSLAMNTEAF
j_gene: TRBJ2-2; len: 14; v_gene: TRBV5-6; CDR3aa: ASSSIRRGRTGELF
j_gene: TRBJ2-2; len: 9; v_gene: TRBV29-1; CDR3aa: SVEVVGELF
j_gene: TRBJ1-1; len: 13; v_gene: TRBV5-1; CDR3aa: ASSLVMVGVPEAF
j_gene: TRBJ2-3; len: 13; v_gene: TRBV19; CDR3aa: ASSPYLRSVDTQY
j_gene: TRBJ2-7; len: 12; v_gene: TRBV10-2; CDR3aa: ASKITGGEYEQY
j_gene: TRBJ2-3; len: 15; v_gene: TRBV4-1; CDR3aa: ASSREYQGALADTQY
j_gene: TRBJ2-5; len: 11; v_gene: TRBV5-6; CDR3aa: ASSEGAEETQY
j_gene: TRBJ2-1; len: 10; v_gene: TRBV29-1; CDR3aa: SVEERAHEQF
j_gene: TRBJ2-7; len: 13; v_gene: TRBV7-9; CDR3aa: ASSLARTGGYEQY
j_gene: TRBJ2-2; len: 10; v_gene: TRBV27; CDR3aa: ASSLGWGELF
j_gene: TRBJ2-7; len: 10; v_gene: TRBV29-1; CDR3aa: SSLTETYEQY
j_gene: TRBJ1-4; len: 12; v_gene: TRBV7-3; CDR3aa: ASSPTGGGEKLF
j_gene: TRBJ2-2; len: 14; v_gene: TRBV28; CDR3aa: ASSLGTGGISGELF
j_gene: TRBJ2-1; len: 12; v_gene: TRBV10-1; CDR3aa: ASSESPGGNEQF
j_gene: TRBJ2-4; len: 11; v_gene: TRBV11-3; CDR3aa: ASPRDNKNIQY
j_gene: TRBJ2-7; len: 11; v_gene: TRBV6-6; CDR3aa: ASSLQGVHEQY
j_gene: TRBJ2-2; len: 11; v_gene: TRBV27; CDR3aa: ASSPLNTGELF